Presented here are 25 T cell receptor beta chains from one specimen sequenced in a study of CD8 T cells in ankylosing spondylitis. MiXCR, applied by TCRdb to the 5' RACE reads, yields one record per CDR3 protein. The repertoire holds under 250,000 distinct CDR3 sequences, 20% to 30% seen once, with 6.6% in the top ten. The sample comprised blood, either unsorted or a sorted T cell fraction (not recorded which). The receptors here all came from a male donor with ankylosing spondylitis or in good health (not recorded which).

This sequence joins TRBV20-1 and TRBJ1-2; D unresolved. Germline V gives CDR1 DFQATT, CDR2 SNEGSKA (reference sequence). V was shortened by 4 bases and J by 6 bases, with 12 bases between the two germline ends. The CDR3 is 12 residues long. The CDR3 protein is CSAIVGSDGYTF. CDR3 in DNA: TGCAGTGCTATAGTAGGGTCGGATGGCTACACCTTC.

The V and J genes are TRBV20-1 and TRBJ2-3; 10 nucleotides agree with TRBD2. Germline CDR1 DFQATT, CDR2 SNEGSKA (reference sequence). The CDR3 loop spans 16 amino acids. The ends lost 1 base at V and 3 bases at J; junction bases unmatched: 7. CDR3 DNA sequence: TGCAGTGCTAGAGTCAGCGGGAGGGCCAAGACAGATACGCAGTATTTT. Amino acids: CSARVSGRAKTDTQYF.

The chain employs TRBV6-1 and TRBJ2-1; 12 positions match TRBD1. The length of the CDR3 is 16 residues. J was trimmed by 7 bases and V by 6 bases; bases with no gene match: 10. CDR1 is MNHNS, CDR2 SASEGT, per germline. The CDR3 DNA reads TGTGCCAGCAGCAAGGAGGGACAGGGGGCGAGAAATGAGCAGTTCTTC. It is translated as CASSKEGQGARNEQFF.

At least ten counts were recorded for this clonotype. The chain has TRBV20-1 and TRBJ2-2; the match to TRBD1 covers 8 bases. With 5 bases clipped from V and 3 bases from J, the junction kept 5 bases outside the gene matches. CDR3 length equals 14 residues. Germline V lookup: CDR1 DFQATT, CDR2 SNEGSKA (reference sequence). CDR3 residues: CSAPGGGYTGELFF. The CDR3 region has the DNA TGCAGTGCTCCAGGGGGCGGCTACACCGGGGAGCTGTTTTTT.

This clonotype was detected only a few times. The chain links TRBV28 to TRBJ2-5, with TRBD2 matching 7 bases. V dropped 3 bases and J dropped 1; count of bases not matched to a gene: 5. This CDR3 comprises 15 residues. Germline lookup yields CDR1 MDHEN and CDR2 SYDVKM. CDR3 loop: CASSFGGRGQETQYF. In DNA form, the CDR3 reads TGTGCCAGCAGTTTTGGGGGGAGGGGCCAAGAGACCCAGTACTTC.

This clonotype was observed a few times. The chain joins TRBV29-1 to TRBJ2-3, with 9 bases aligning to TRBD2. J gave up 0 bases and V 3 bases, and 7 bases lay outside the gene matches. Germline values: CDR1 SQVTM, CDR2 ANQGSEA. CDR3 length: 16 residues. CDR3 sequence: CSVDRASGTSTDTQYF. In nucleotides, the CDR3 is TGCAGCGTTGATCGGGCTAGCGGGACTAGCACAGATACGCAGTATTTT.

In its sample, this clonotype was seen many times. V gene TRBV20-1 combines with J gene TRBJ2-2, with 10 bases matching TRBD2. CDR3 length: 16 residues. Germline V gene sequence: CDR1 DFQATT, CDR2 SNEGSKA (reference sequence). Losses at the gene ends were 2 bases for V and 1 base for J; bases not matched to a gene: 4. The chain's CDR3 is CSARISGRKNTGELFF. The DNA for the CDR3 is TGCAGTGCTAGAATTAGCGGGAGGAAGAACACCGGGGAGCTGTTTTTT.

This clonotype was observed a few times. This chain joins TRBV7-2 and TRBJ2-7; 9 bases match TRBD2. V lost 5 bases to trimming and J lost 7 bases; unmatched junction nucleotides: 6. The CDR3 spans 13 residues. CDR1 and CDR2 from the germline V gene are SGHTA and FQGNSA. The CDR3 nucleotides read TGTGCCAGCAGCCTCCGGCGGGAGGGTGAGCAGTACTTC. Translated, it gives CASSLRREGEQYF.

This clonotype was detected a few times. The chain uses TRBV20-1 and TRBJ2-7; 13 nucleotides match TRBD2. Trimming took 4 bases from V and 4 from J; bases not matched to a gene: 4. Germline CDR1 is DFQATT and CDR2 is SNEGSKA (reference sequence). This CDR3 has 14 residues. This CDR3 is CSATPGLAGYEQYF. DNA for the CDR3: TGCAGTGCTACCCCGGGACTAGCGGGGTACGAGCAGTACTTC.

The chain couples TRBV10-3 to TRBJ2-1; D is perhaps TRBD2 (5 bases). Trimming pared 2 bases from V and 10 bases from J, leaving 9 bases between. Germline V CDR1 and CDR2: ENHRY, SYGVKD. This CDR3 is 12 amino acids long. CDR3 amino acids: CAISEIEGEQFF. CDR3 in DNA: TGTGCCATCAGTGAGATTGAGGGAGAGCAGTTCTTC.

On this clonotype itself: A junction boundary mismatches the germline segment, possibly from a read error. V is TRBV20-1 and J is TRBJ2-1; TRBD1 is a possible D gene (5 bases). CDR1 DFQATT and CDR2 SNEGSKA come from the germline V gene (reference sequence). The CDR3 loop spans 14 amino acids. Here the CDR3 reads CSAVRVIPYNKQFF. CDR3 DNA: TGCAGTGCGGTCAGGGTGATCCCCTACAATAAGCAGTTCTTC.

The rearrangement links TRBV27 to TRBJ2-1; the match to TRBD2 covers 10 bases. Germline CDR1 is MNHEY and CDR2 is SMNVEV (reference sequence). After removal of 8 bases from V and 5 bases from J, the junction contained 15 bases not matched to a gene. CDR3 length: 17 amino acids. The CDR3: CASAGLAKTRNNNEQFF. The CDR3 DNA reads as TGTGCCAGCGCGGGACTAGCGAAGACCCGAAACAACAATGAGCAGTTCTTC.

This clonotype occurred many times. The CDR3 DNA reads as TGTGCCAGCAGTGATTCGCTGGGAGGGTCCTACAATGAGCAGTTCTTC. Translating it yields CASSDSLGGSYNEQFF. The V gene is TRBV25-1, the J gene TRBJ2-1; 7 bases fit TRBD2. There are 16 residues in the CDR3. Looked up from germline, CDR1 is MGHDK and CDR2 is SYGVNS. Trimming at V came to 3 bases and at J to 1 base, leaving 6 bases not matched to a gene.

The chain couples TRBV29-1 to TRBJ2-1; D unresolved. This CDR3 has 11 amino acids. Germline V gene data show CDR1 as SQVTM and CDR2 as ANQGSEA. The V end was cut by 5 bases, the J end by 5 bases, with 7 bases between. The CDR3 loop reads CSVLLNNEQFF. The CDR3 DNA reads as TGCAGCGTTCTTCTCAACAATGAGCAGTTCTTC.

There are many counts of this clonotype. This rearrangement joins TRBV29-1 to TRBJ2-1; no clear D. Trimming shortened V by 6 bases and J by 10 bases, and 10 bases separated the two germline ends. The CDR3 runs 10 residues. CDR1 and CDR2 (germline): SQVTM, ANQGSEA. The CDR3 sequence is CSVAPPEQFF. The CDR3, as DNA: TGCAGCGTCGCCCCCCCGGAGCAGTTCTTC.

As for this clonotype: This may arise from a read error, as a much more abundant clone is one base away. The V call is TRBV7-8, the J call TRBJ2-5; the D gene could be TRBD1 or TRBD2 (7 bases each). From germline, CDR1 is SGHVS and CDR2 FQNEAQ. The CDR3 has 13 amino acids. The ends were cut back, 5 bases at V and 5 bases at J, with 12 bases in the middle. The CDR3 bases are TGTGCCAGCAGCCAGGGGGGGGTGGAGACCCAGTACTTC. Its protein product is CASSQGGVETQYF.

The J gene is TRBJ2-7, the V gene TRBV7-2; D perhaps matches TRBD2 (5 bases). The CDR3 runs 16 residues. Trimming removed 2 bases from V and 0 bases from J, with 14 bases in between. Germline V gene lookup returns CDR1 SGHTA and CDR2 FQGNSA. Here the CDR3 reads CASSLMPPGISYEQYF. In DNA, the CDR3 is TGTGCCAGCAGCTTAATGCCCCCGGGGATCTCCTACGAGCAGTACTTC.

At least ten counts were recorded for this clonotype. The rearrangement uses TRBV9 and TRBJ1-2; D gene ambiguous. Germline CDR1 reads SGDLS; CDR2 reads YYNGEE. Trimming took off 0 bases at V and 5 bases at J, with 8 bases between the two ends. The CDR3 contains 13 residues. In nucleotides, the CDR3 is TGTGCCAGCAGCGTAGTACACGGGTATGGCTACACCTTC. Translation gives CASSVVHGYGYTF.

The rearrangement joins TRBV5-1 to TRBJ2-5; 8 bases align to TRBD2. Germline CDR1 reads SGHRS; CDR2 reads YFSETQ. Losses at the gene ends were 0 bases for V and 2 bases for J; bases not matched to a gene: 6. CDR3 length: 16 amino acids. CDR3 bases: TGCGCCAGCAGCTTGGATGCCGCTAGCGGGCAAGAGACCCAGTACTTC. It translates to CASSLDAASGQETQYF.

This clonotype appeared a few times. CDR3 residues: CSARGPAAYEQYF. The CDR3 region has the DNA TGCAGTGCTAGAGGTCCCGCAGCCTACGAGCAGTACTTC. This chain links TRBV20-1 with TRBJ2-7, with D unclear. Trimming took 1 base from V and 2 from J, leaving 9 bases between them. The CDR3 spans 13 residues. Germline loops: CDR1 DFQATT, CDR2 SNEGSKA (reference sequence).

This clonotype was counted ten times or more. The chain recombines TRBV28 with TRBJ2-1, with 7 bases lining up with TRBD2. V lost 2 bases to trimming and J lost 4 bases; unmatched junction nucleotides: 2. Germline CDR1 and CDR2: MDHEN and SYDVKM. The CDR3 extends over 14 amino acids. The CDR3 protein is CASSLPSGYNEQFF. DNA of the CDR3: TGTGCCAGCAGTTTACCTAGCGGTTACAATGAGCAGTTCTTC.

This clonotype was found many times. The gene calls are TRBV3-1 and TRBJ2-1; 8 positions match TRBD2. The germline V gene has CDR1 LGHDT and CDR2 YNNKEL (reference sequence). With 3 bases clipped from V and 4 bases from J, the junction kept 5 bases outside the gene matches. The CDR3 has 15 residues. The CDR3 nucleotides are TGTGCCAGCAGCCATACTAGCGGAGGGTACAATGAGCAGTTCTTC. The encoded protein is CASSHTSGGYNEQFF.

This clonotype was observed at least ten times. The V gene is TRBV29-1, the J gene TRBJ2-1; 9 bases line up with TRBD1. The CDR3 covers 17 residues. The germline CDR1 and CDR2 sequences are SQVTM and ANQGSEA. The junction had 14 bases not matched to a gene; V was cut back by 4 bases and J by 4 bases. The CDR3 DNA follows: TGCAGCGTTGTTCCTAACAGGGGGCGAATGTCTTACAATGAGCAGTTCTTC. Translated: CSVVPNRGRMSYNEQFF.

This clonotype was counted at least ten times. The chain links TRBV5-1 to TRBJ2-1; D ambiguous. This CDR3 has 17 residues. V dropped 3 bases and J dropped 0 bases, with 16 bases sitting between them. The germline V gene has CDR1 SGHRS and CDR2 YFSETQ. The CDR3 DNA follows: TGCGCCAGCAGCTCAACTATCCAACCTAGCTCCTACAATGAGCAGTTCTTC. This encodes CASSSTIQPSSYNEQFF.

This clonotype was found many times. The gene calls are TRBV7-2 and TRBJ2-1, with 11 positions matching TRBD2. V was pared by 5 bases and J by 7 bases, with 7 bases of the junction left unmatched. Germline V lookup: CDR1 SGHTA, CDR2 FQGNSA. This CDR3 region has 15 residues. Here the CDR3 reads CASSRTSGRENEQFF. For the CDR3, the DNA is TGTGCCAGCAGCCGAACTAGCGGGAGAGAGAATGAGCAGTTCTTC.